This TCR beta chain was sequenced in a study of shared clonotypes between healthy human individuals. Study-level results: Naive subsets generally exceeded memory subsets in estimated richness.

The CDR3 consists of 14 residues. V was shortened by 4 bases and J by 4 bases, with 8 bases between the two germline ends. The germline V gene encodes CDR1 MDHEN and CDR2 SYDVKM. Assay used: immunoSEQ multiplex PCR; TCRdb lists only in-frame clones, some missing. The sample has around 2,000,000 clones, around 96% seen once. Naive CD8 isolation took CD45RO-negative cells positively selected for CCR7 and excluded terminally differentiated effector memory CD45RA+ cells. Of note for this clone: What it recognizes is unknown.

The clonotype was recovered from a man aged 18 to 29 in good health. The sequencing sample was made of naive CD8+ T cells sorted from blood. This sequence joins TRBV28 and TRBJ2-6; D possibly matches TRBD1 or TRBD2 (5 bases each). In nucleotides, the CDR3 is TGTGCCAGCAGTTGGGGGTCCGGGGCCAACGTCCTGACTTTC. This sequence encodes CASSWGSGANVLTF.